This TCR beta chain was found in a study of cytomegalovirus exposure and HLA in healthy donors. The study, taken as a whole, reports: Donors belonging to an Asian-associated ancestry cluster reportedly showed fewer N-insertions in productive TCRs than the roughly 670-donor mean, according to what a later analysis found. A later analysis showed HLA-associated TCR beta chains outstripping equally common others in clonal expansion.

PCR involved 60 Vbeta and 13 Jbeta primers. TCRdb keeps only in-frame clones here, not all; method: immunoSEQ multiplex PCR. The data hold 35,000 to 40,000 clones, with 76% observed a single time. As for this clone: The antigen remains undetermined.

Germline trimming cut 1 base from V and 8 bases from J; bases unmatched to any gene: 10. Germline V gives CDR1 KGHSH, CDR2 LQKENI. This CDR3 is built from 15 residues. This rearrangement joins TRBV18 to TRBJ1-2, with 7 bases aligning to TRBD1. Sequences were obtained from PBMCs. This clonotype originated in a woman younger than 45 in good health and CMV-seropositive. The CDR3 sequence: CASSPRIGGAEGYTF. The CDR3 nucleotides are TGTGCCAGCTCACCACGGATAGGGGGCGCGGAGGGCTACACCTTC.